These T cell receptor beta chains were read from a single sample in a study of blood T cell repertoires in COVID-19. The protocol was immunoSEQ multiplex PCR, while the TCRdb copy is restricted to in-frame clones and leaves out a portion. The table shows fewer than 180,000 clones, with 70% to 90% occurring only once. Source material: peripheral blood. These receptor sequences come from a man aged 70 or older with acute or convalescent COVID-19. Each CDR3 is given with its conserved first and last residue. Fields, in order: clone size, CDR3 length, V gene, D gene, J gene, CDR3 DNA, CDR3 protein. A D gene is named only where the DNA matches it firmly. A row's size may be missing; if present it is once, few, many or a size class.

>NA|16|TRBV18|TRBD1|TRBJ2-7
TGTGCCAGCTCAGAAACGCCCTCGGGACAGGGGGTTGAGCAGTACTTC
CASSETPSGQGVEQYF
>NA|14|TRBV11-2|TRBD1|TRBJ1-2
TGTGCCAGCAGCTTGGGACAGGCCTACTATGGCTACACCTTC
CASSLGQAYYGYTF
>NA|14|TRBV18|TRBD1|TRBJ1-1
TGTGCCAGCTCCAGACAGGGGAGGTACACTGAAGCTTTCTTT
CASSRQGRYTEAFF
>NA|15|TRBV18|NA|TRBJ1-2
TGTGCCAGCTCACCACGAGCCACAGTATTCTATGGCTACACCTTC
CASSPRATVFYGYTF
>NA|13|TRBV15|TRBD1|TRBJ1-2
TGTGCCACCAGCAGAGAAGGGGGCTGGGGCTACACCTTC
CATSREGGWGYTF
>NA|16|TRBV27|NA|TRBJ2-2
TGTGCCAGCAGTTCGGGGACGGGAGCGACATGGGGGGAGCTGTTTTTT
CASSSGTGATWGELFF
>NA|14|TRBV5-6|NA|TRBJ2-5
TGTGCCAGCAGCTTGTTAGTGGGGGCAGAGACCCAGTACTTC
CASSLLVGAETQYF
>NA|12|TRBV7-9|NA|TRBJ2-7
TGTGCCAGCAGCTTGACAGACTACGAGCAGTACTTC
CASSLTDYEQYF
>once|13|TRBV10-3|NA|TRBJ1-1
TGTGCCATCACCCTCGACACGAACACTGAAGCTTTCTTT
CAITLDTNTEAFF
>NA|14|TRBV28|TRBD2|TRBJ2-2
TGTGCCGGGACTAGCGGGAGGGGGACCGGGGAGCTGTTTTTT
CAGTSGRGTGELFF
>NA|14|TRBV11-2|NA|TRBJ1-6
TGTGCCAGCAGCTTAGGGGGGCTTAATTCACCCCTCCACTTT
CASSLGGLNSPLHF
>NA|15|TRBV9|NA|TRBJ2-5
TGTGCCAGCAGCGCTTCCGGGACACCACAAGAGACCCAGTACTTC
CASSASGTPQETQYF
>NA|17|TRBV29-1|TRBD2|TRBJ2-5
TGCAGCGTTGAACTAGCGGGAGTTCCCACCCTACAAGAGACCCAGTACTTC
CSVELAGVPTLQETQYF
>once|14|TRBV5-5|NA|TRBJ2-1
TGTGCCAGCAGCTTAGGCGGGTCCTACAATGAGCAGTTCTTC
CASSLGGSYNEQFF
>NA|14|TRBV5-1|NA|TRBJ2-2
TGCGCCAGCAGCTTGGCCGTCGGTCCAGGGGAGCTGTTTTTT
CASSLAVGPGELFF
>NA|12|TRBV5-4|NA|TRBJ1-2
TGTGCCAGCAGTAATGACGGGGATGGCTACACCTTC
CASSNDGDGYTF
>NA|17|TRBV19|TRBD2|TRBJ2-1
TGTGCCAGTAGTCTGACTAGCGGGAGGGGGTCCTACAATGAGCAGTTCTTC
CASSLTSGRGSYNEQFF
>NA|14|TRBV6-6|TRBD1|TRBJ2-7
TGTGCCAGCACCTACCCCGGACAGGGGTACGAGCAGTACTTC
CASTYPGQGYEQYF
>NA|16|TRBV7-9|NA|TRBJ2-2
TGTGCCAGCAGCACACCCGGTCGGGGGAACACCGGGGAGCTGTTTTTT
CASSTPGRGNTGELFF
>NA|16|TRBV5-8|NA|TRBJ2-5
TGTGCCAGCAGCCAACTCGGGACTCCAAACCAAGAGACCCAGTACTTC
CASSQLGTPNQETQYF
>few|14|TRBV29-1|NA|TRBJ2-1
TGCAGCGGCACCGTAGCGAGGGCCTACAATGAGCAGTTCTTC
CSGTVARAYNEQFF
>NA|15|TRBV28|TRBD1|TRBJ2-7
TGTGCCAGCAGTCGTTCCGGGACAGGGTCCTACGAGCAGTACTTC
CASSRSGTGSYEQYF
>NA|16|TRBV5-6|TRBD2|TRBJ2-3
TGTGCCAGCAGCTTGGCGGGACTACGTAAGACAGATACGCAGTATTTT
CASSLAGLRKTDTQYF
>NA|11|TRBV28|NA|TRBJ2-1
TGTGCCAGCAGCCTGAACTCTGAGCAGTTCTTC
CASSLNSEQFF
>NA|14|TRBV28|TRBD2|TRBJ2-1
TGTGCCTCCCTCTCGGGAGGGCCGGGTAATGAGCAGTTCTTC
CASLSGGPGNEQFF
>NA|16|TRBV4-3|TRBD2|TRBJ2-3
TGCGCCAGCAGCCAATTAGCGGGAGGGGGGGCAGATACGCAGTATTTT
CASSQLAGGGADTQYF
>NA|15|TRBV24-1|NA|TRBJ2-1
TGTGCCACCAGGGCGGGGCAGGGGGTGGAAAATGAGCAGTTCTTC
CATRAGQGVENEQFF
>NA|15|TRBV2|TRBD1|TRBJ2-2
TGTGCCAGCAGCTTGGACAGGGGGCGCATCGGGGAGCTGTTTTTT
CASSLDRGRIGELFF
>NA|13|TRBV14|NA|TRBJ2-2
TGTGCCAGCAGCCGAACTAGCACCGGGGAGCTGTTTTTT
CASSRTSTGELFF
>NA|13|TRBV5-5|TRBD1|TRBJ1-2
TGTGCCAGCAGCTTGGGGACAGGGGATGGCTACACCTTC
CASSLGTGDGYTF
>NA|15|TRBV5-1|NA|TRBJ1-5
TGCGCCAGCAGCTTGGATGGCAGATCCAATCAGCCCCAGCATTTT
CASSLDGRSNQPQHF
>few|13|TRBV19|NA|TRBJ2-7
TGTGCCACGACAGGATTCGACTCCTACGAGCAGTACTTC
CATTGFDSYEQYF
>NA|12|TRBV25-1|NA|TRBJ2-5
TGTGCCAGCGGCATGACAGTAGAGACCCAGTACTTC
CASGMTVETQYF
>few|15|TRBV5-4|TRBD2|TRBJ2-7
TGTGCCAGCAGCTTGGGACTAGCGGCAAGCTACGAGCAGTACTTC
CASSLGLAASYEQYF
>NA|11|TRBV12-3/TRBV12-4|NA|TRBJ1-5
TGTGCCAGCAGTACAGGTAGAGCCCAGCATTTT
CASSTGRAQHF
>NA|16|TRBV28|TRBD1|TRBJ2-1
TGTGCCAGCAGTTCCTCAGGGGGTTGGTCCTACAATGAGCAGTTCTTC
CASSSSGGWSYNEQFF